The next 9 T cell receptor beta chains were all read from a single sample in a study of blood T cells in healthy people across ages. Together with a sample-barcoded 5' primer, a J-beta primer mix was included in a second PCR lasting about 6 to 11 cycles. Using its own MiXCR run on the 5' RACE reads, TCRdb lists one record per CDR3 protein. Of over 750,000 distinct CDR3 sequences detected, roughly 25% appear once; the ten largest clones hold 9.4%. These data are also associated with another study on T cells of mothers and their children.

The sequenced sample was blood. These receptors came from a boy between 10 and 17 years old in good health.

A word on this clonotype: At one of its ends the junction is not consistent with the germline gene, which may arise from a read error. The gene calls are TRBV14 and TRBJ2-5, with TRBD1 matching over 10 bases. The CDR3 has 14 residues. CDR1 and CDR2 from the germline V gene are SGHDN and FVKESK. The DNA of the CDR3 is TGTGCCAGCAGCCCGACAGGGGGCACGAATGAGCGGTTCTTC. This codes for CASSPTGGTNERFF.

The DNA of the CDR3 is TGCATCGTGGACGGCCTCTATGGCTACACCTTC. This gives the protein CIVDGLYGYTF. The genes are TRBV29-1 and TRBJ1-2; no clear D gene. CDR3 length equals 11 residues. Germline V gene data show CDR1 as SQVTM and CDR2 as ANQGSEA.

J is TRBJ1-1 and V is TRBV6-1; perhaps TRBD1 as D (6 bases). V was pared by 6 bases and J by 1 base, with 15 bases between. Germline V gives CDR1 MNHNS, CDR2 SASEGT. The CDR3 covers 15 residues. CDR3 bases: TGTGCCAGCAGCAAAGGGACAAACTGGAACACTGAAGCTTTCTTT. Protein: CASSKGTNWNTEAFF.

This clonotype was counted between two and nine times. The chain combines TRBV6-6 with TRBJ2-3, with 9 bases identical to TRBD1. This CDR3 comprises 16 residues. V lost 5 bases to trimming and J lost 6 bases; unmatched junction nucleotides: 12. Germline V lookup: CDR1 MNHNY, CDR2 SVGAGI (reference sequence). As DNA, the CDR3 is TGTGCCAGCAGTAAAACTCCGGGACAGGGAGAGGATACGCAGTATTTT. Translation: CASSKTPGQGEDTQYF.

In this sample, this clonotype turned up a few times. J is TRBJ1-3 and V is TRBV5-5; no clear D gene. CDR1 is SGHKS and CDR2 is YYEKEE in the germline V gene (reference sequence). V was shortened by 2 bases and J by 0 bases, with 9 bases between the two germline ends. This CDR3 contains 15 residues. CDR3 bases: TGTGCCAGCAGCTTTACCGGATCCTCTGGAAACACCATATATTTT. This codes for CASSFTGSSGNTIYF.

The chain is built from TRBV7-8 and TRBJ2-1; 7 nucleotides align to TRBD2. Germline lookup yields CDR1 SGHVS and CDR2 FQNEAQ. V shed 5 bases and J 9 bases; nucleotides not matched to a gene: 4. The CDR3 contains 12 residues. Here the CDR3 reads CASSPGRGEQFF. The CDR3 bases are TGTGCCAGCAGCCCGGGGAGGGGTGAGCAGTTCTTC.

V and J are TRBV5-5 and TRBJ2-7; D tentatively reads TRBD1 or TRBD2 (5 bases each). In germline, CDR1 is SGHKS, CDR2 YYEKEE (reference sequence). The V and J ends lost 4 bases and 3 bases respectively, with 14 bases between them. The CDR3 runs to 14 residues. CDR3 region: CASSTGTLLYEQYF. In nucleotides, the CDR3 is TGTGCCAGCAGCACCGGGACCTTGCTCTACGAGCAGTACTTC. The full variable domain, its missing parts supplied by reference TRBV5-5 and TRBJ2-7, is DAGVTQSPTHLIKTRGQQVTLRCSPISGHKSVSWYQQVLGQGPQFIFQYYEKEERGRGNFPDRFSARQFPNYSSELNVNALLLGDSALYLCASSTGTLLYEQYFGPGTRLTVT.

The chain couples TRBV27 to TRBJ2-5; D is unresolved. The closer fit of TRBJ2-7 to the DNA end suggests the J call may be wrong. CDR1 is MNHEY and CDR2 is SMNVEV in the germline V gene (reference sequence). The CDR3 has 13 residues. The chain's CDR3 is CASSFLPYYEQYF. The DNA of the CDR3 is TGTGCCAGCAGTTTCCTCCCCTACTACGAGCAGTACTTC.

To note about this clonotype: Because the CDR3 is missing its conserved closing phenylalanine or tryptophan, this is likely a read error. The chain links TRBV20-1 to TRBJ2-4; 9 bases fit TRBD2. Per germline, CDR1 DFQATT and CDR2 SNEGSKA (reference sequence). V lost 1 base to trimming and J lost 7 bases; unmatched junction nucleotides: 11. The CDR3 has 16 residues. Here the CDR3 reads CSARVAGALIENIQYL. CDR3 sequence (DNA): TGCAGTGCTAGAGTAGCGGGGGCCCTTATTGAGAACATTCAGTACCTC.